The sequence of this T cell receptor (beta chain) was determined in a study of cytomegalovirus exposure and HLA in healthy donors. Study context: From donors who were HLA-typed, an early data release held 80 million to 95 million unique TCRs. Findings and limits, study-wide: A highly shared variant cluster was judged a likely technical artifact.

The CDR3 sequence is 13 residues long. Germline CDR1 is LGHNA and CDR2 is YSLEER. Trimming removed 0 bases at V and 4 bases at J, with 7 bases between. At sampling all donors were nominally healthy, likely with unrecorded immune exposures. Researchers ran the PCR with 60 Vbeta and 13 Jbeta primers. The table came from immunoSEQ multiplex PCR; TCRdb's copy has only in-frame clones and leaves some out. The table lists some 200,000 clones, roughly 80% of them singletons. With respect to this clone: What it binds is unknown.

The source of this sequence is a middle-aged man in good health and CMV-seropositive. J is TRBJ2-7 and V is TRBV4-3; D is uncertain. Input material: PBMCs. The CDR3 sequence is CASSQDVRYEQYF. Written as DNA, the CDR3 is TGCGCCAGCAGCCAAGACGTCCGGTACGAGCAGTACTTC.